The 25 T cell receptor beta chains in this list originate from one sample, sequenced in a study of blood T cell repertoires in COVID-19. Data came from immunoSEQ multiplex PCR; TCRdb stores just in-frame clones and leaves some out. Among some 57,000 clones listed, nearly 90% were seen once. Sequencing was done on a sample of peripheral blood. The receptors were sampled from a man in his fifties or sixties with active COVID-19.

In this sample, this clone turned up once. One end of the junction fails to match germline, which may point to a read error. The J gene is TRBJ1-2, the V gene TRBV12-3 or TRBV12-4; 7 bases are a match to TRBD1. The CDR3 extends over 11 amino acids. CDR3 DNA: TGTGCCAGCAGTTTGACAGGGAAGGTCTCGTTC. Its protein product is CASSLTGKVSF.

This clone was counted a single time. The rearrangement links TRBV6-5 to TRBJ2-7, with 12 bases matching TRBD1. Losses at the gene ends were 1 base for V and 5 bases for J; bases not matched to a gene: 3. CDR3 length: 15 residues. CDR1 is MNHEY and CDR2 is SVGAGI in the germline V gene. The CDR3, as DNA: TGTGCCAGCAGTTACTTCGGGACAGGGGGCGACGAGCAGTACTTC. This translates into CASSYFGTGGDEQYF.

CDR3 amino acids: CASSLVGGAGNEQFF. The CDR3, as DNA: TGTGCCAGCAGCTTAGTAGGGGGGGCCGGGAATGAGCAGTTCTTC. This chain links TRBV11-2 with TRBJ2-1; D is perhaps TRBD2 (7 bases). This CDR3 is built from 15 residues. The V end lost 1 base, the J end lost 7 bases, and 14 bases lay between the germline ends. Germline V lookup: CDR1 SGHAT, CDR2 FQNNGV.

This clone has just one count. This chain connects TRBV5-1 to TRBJ2-2; D may be TRBD2 (5 bases). CDR1 is SGHRS, CDR2 YFSETQ, per germline. Trimming removed 7 bases at V and 7 bases at J, with 14 bases between. This CDR3 is built from 13 residues. The CDR3 region has the DNA TGCGCCAGCGGGCGACGAGGAGGCGGGGAGCTGTTTTTT. This gives the protein CASGRRGGGELFF.

For the CDR3, the DNA is TGTGCCAGCAGCCAGCACCCGGGACAAAGCTCTGGGGCCAACGTCCTGACTTTC. The encoded protein is CASSQHPGQSSGANVLTF. This chain links TRBV3-1 (or the pseudogene TRBV3-2) with TRBJ2-6, with D possibly matching TRBD1 (6 bases). Germline CDR1 reads LGHDT; CDR2 reads YNNKEL (reference sequence). This CDR3 is built from 18 residues. V lost 3 bases and J lost 0, with 15 bases in between.

The genes are TRBV7-9 and TRBJ2-5; D gene unclear. The CDR3 covers 14 residues. Looked up from germline, CDR1 is SEHNR and CDR2 is FQNEAQ (reference sequence). V gave up 3 bases and J gave up 5 bases, with 13 bases separating them. The CDR3 nucleotides are TGTGCCAGCAGCTTTGACCCCGCGAGGGAGACCCAGTACTTC. This gives the protein CASSFDPARETQYF.

The chain carries TRBV5-1 and TRBJ2-1; 9 nucleotides match TRBD1. This CDR3 contains 15 residues. V shed 4 bases, J shed 7 bases, and the junction held 9 bases outside the gene matches. Germline loops: CDR1 SGHRS, CDR2 YFSETQ. As DNA, the CDR3 is TGCGCCAGCAGCACCTCGACAGGGGGGACTAATGAGCAGTTCTTC. The encoded protein is CASSTSTGGTNEQFF.

The chain links TRBV14 to TRBJ1-2; 9 bases fit TRBD1. Germline CDR1 SGHDN, CDR2 FVKESK. The CDR3 length is 13 residues. V was pared by 4 bases and J by 9 bases, with 6 bases of the junction left unmatched. CDR3 coding DNA: TGTGCCAGCAGCCTACAGGACAGGGGCCGCTACACCTTC. It yields the protein CASSLQDRGRYTF. Full variable domain (outside the CDR3, taken from reference TRBV14 and TRBJ1-2): EAGVTQFPSHSVIEKGQTVTLRCDPISGHDNLYWYRRVMGKEIKFLLHFVKESKQDESGMPNNRFLAERTGGTYSTLKVQPAELEDSGVYFCASSLQDRGRYTFGSGTRLTVV.

Only a few counts were recorded for this clone. The chain uses TRBV7-9 and TRBJ2-4; no clear D. Germline assignment: CDR1 SEHNR and CDR2 FQNEAQ (reference sequence). V lost 5 bases and J lost 0, with 11 bases in between. CDR3 length: 15 residues. The CDR3 DNA follows: TGTGCCAGCAGCCGAATACAGACAGCCAAAAACATTCAGTACTTC. Translation gives CASSRIQTAKNIQYF.

The chain's CDR3 is CASSRDRYQETQYF. The CDR3 DNA follows: TGTGCCAGCAGCCGGGACAGGTACCAAGAGACCCAGTACTTC. This sequence joins TRBV7-2 and TRBJ2-5, with TRBD1 matching over 8 bases. The V segment lost 5 bases and the J segment 0 bases; nucleotides outside the gene matches: 2. CDR1 SGHTA and CDR2 FQGNSA come from the germline V gene. The CDR3 length is 14 residues.

V is TRBV11-2 and J is TRBJ1-3; perhaps TRBD1 as D (5 bases). Trimming stripped 5 bases from V and 0 bases from J, with 17 bases between. The germline V gene encodes CDR1 SGHAT and CDR2 FQNNGV. The CDR3 is 17 residues long. The CDR3 reads CASSNGVRGRSGNTIYF. DNA for the CDR3: TGTGCCAGCAGCAATGGGGTGCGGGGCCGCTCTGGAAACACCATATATTTT.

This clone was seen only once. The CDR3 spells CAWSVRGPAGNTIYF. The CDR3 coding sequence is TGTGCCTGGAGTGTACGAGGGCCAGCTGGAAACACCATATATTTT. This sequence joins TRBV30 and TRBJ1-3, with no clear D. This CDR3 is built from 15 residues. The germline V gene has CDR1 GTSNPN and CDR2 SVGIG (reference sequence). V was shortened by 0 bases and J by 2 bases, with 11 bases between the two germline ends. The whole variable domain, remainder taken from reference TRBV30 and TRBJ1-3, is SQTIHQWPATLVQPVGSPLSLECTVEGTSNPNLYWYRQAAGRGLQLLFYSVGIGQISSEVPQNLSASRPQDRQFILSSKKLLLSDSGFYLCAWSVRGPAGNTIYFGEGSWLTVV.

The chain couples TRBV15 to TRBJ2-7; no reliable D call. CDR1 and CDR2 from the germline V gene are LNHNV and YYDKDF (reference sequence). V was trimmed by 3 bases and J by 2 bases, leaving 11 bases between them. This CDR3 comprises 14 residues. The CDR3 here is CATSRIEAAYEQYF. The CDR3 nucleotides are TGTGCCACCAGCAGGATAGAGGCAGCCTACGAGCAGTACTTC.

V usage is TRBV5-1 and J usage is TRBJ2-7, with TRBD2 as a possible D gene (5 bases). V lost 1 base and J 2 bases, leaving 7 bases between the germline ends. CDR3 length: 13 residues. Per the germline V gene, CDR1 is SGHRS and CDR2 is YFSETQ. CDR3 bases: TGCGCCAGCAGCTTGAATAGCGCCTACGAGCAGTACTTC. Translated, it gives CASSLNSAYEQYF.

This clone was seen just once. The chain has TRBV7-3 and TRBJ2-2; D perhaps matches TRBD2 (5 bases). CDR3 length: 16 amino acids. Germline assignment: CDR1 SGHTA and CDR2 FQGTGA. The ends were cut back, 9 bases at V and 4 bases at J, with 21 bases in the middle. CDR3 sequence reads: CARRAGPPVPTGELFF. Here the CDR3 DNA reads TGTGCCAGGAGGGCCGGACCCCCCGTTCCCACCGGGGAGCTGTTTTTT. Looking up the rest from reference TRBV7-3 and TRBJ2-2 gives the full variable domain: GAGVSQTPSNKVTEKGKYVELRCDPISGHTALYWYRQSLGQGPEFLIYFQGTGAADDSGLPNDRFFAVRPEGSVSTLKIQRTERGDSAVYLCARRAGPPVPTGELFFGEGSRLTVL.

This clone was picked up one time. This sequence joins TRBV4-3 and TRBJ1-1, with D perhaps TRBD1 (5 bases). The CDR3 spans 13 residues. V was trimmed by 0 bases and J by 10 bases, leaving 12 bases between them. Germline lookup yields CDR1 LGHNA and CDR2 YSLEER. CDR3 in amino acids: CASSQDWGRVAFF. DNA of the CDR3: TGCGCCAGCAGCCAAGATTGGGGGAGGGTAGCTTTCTTT.

The chain is built from TRBV15 and TRBJ1-4; D is unresolved. This CDR3 comprises 13 residues. The V gene lost 3 bases and the J gene lost 7 bases, with 9 bases spanning the gap. Germline CDR1 LNHNV, CDR2 YYDKDF (reference sequence). CDR3 residues: CATSRAGLEKLFF. For the CDR3, the DNA is TGTGCCACCAGCAGGGCGGGCCTTGAAAAACTGTTTTTT.

This rearrangement joins TRBV7-2 to TRBJ2-1; 9 bases line up with TRBD2. Germline V gives CDR1 SGHTA, CDR2 FQGNSA. The trim removed 1 base at V and 12 bases at J, leaving 13 bases unmatched. The CDR3 length is 16 residues. DNA for the CDR3: TGTGCCAGCAGCTTAGTTGCTAGCGGGACGAGCAGGGGGCAGTTCTTC. This gives the protein CASSLVASGTSRGQFF.

The rearrangement uses TRBV19 and TRBJ2-3; 9 bases fit TRBD1. Per the germline V gene, CDR1 is LNHDA and CDR2 is SQIVND (reference sequence). The length of the CDR3 is 16 residues. The ends lost 8 bases at V and 4 bases at J; junction bases unmatched: 13. CDR3 protein: CASQVVLGQGSDTQYF. The CDR3 DNA is TGTGCCAGTCAAGTAGTGTTGGGACAGGGCTCAGATACGCAGTATTTT.

V usage is TRBV11-2 and J usage is TRBJ1-6, with a tentative D call TRBD1 (6 bases). V shed 1 base and J shed 7 bases, with 11 bases lying between them. Germline CDR1 and CDR2: SGHAT and FQNNGV. This CDR3 contains 15 residues. Here the CDR3 DNA reads TGTGCCAGCAGCTTAGTTCCGGGGACAAATTCACCCCTCCACTTT. Its protein is CASSLVPGTNSPLHF. The full variable domain, completed using reference TRBV11-2 and TRBJ1-6, is EAGVAQSPRYKIIEKRQSVAFWCNPISGHATLYWYQQILGQGPKLLIQFQNNGVVDDSQLPKDRFSAERLKGVDSTLKIQPAKLEDSAVYLCASSLVPGTNSPLHFGNGTRLTVT.

This clone was seen only once. V gene TRBV24-1 combines with J gene TRBJ2-1; 7 nucleotides agree with TRBD2. The junction had 2 bases not matched to a gene; V was cut back by 4 bases and J by 0 bases. This CDR3 spans 15 amino acids. CDR1 and CDR2 (germline): KGHDR, SFDVKD. The CDR3 loop is CATSDPSGSYNEQFF. As DNA, the CDR3 is TGTGCCACCAGTGACCCTAGCGGCTCCTACAATGAGCAGTTCTTC.

V gene TRBV5-6 combines with J gene TRBJ2-2; 11 bases line up with TRBD2. The CDR3 length is 16 residues. V gave up 1 base and J gave up 5 bases; unmatched junction bases: 4. Germline CDR1 SGHDT, CDR2 YYEEEE. The CDR3 bases are TGTGCCAGCAGCTTGCCGGGACTAGCGGTAACCGGGGAGCTGTTTTTT. Amino acids: CASSLPGLAVTGELFF.

The J gene is TRBJ2-1, the V gene TRBV7-3, with a weak D call TRBD2 (5 bases). Per germline, CDR1 SGHTA and CDR2 FQGTGA. The CDR3 extends over 15 amino acids. Trimming cost V 3 bases and J 1 base, with 10 bases left between them. The CDR3 DNA sequence: TGTGCCAGCAGCTTGGCGAGGGTTTCCTACAATGAGCAGTTCTTC. Its protein is CASSLARVSYNEQFF.

This chain connects TRBV6-5 to TRBJ2-5, with TRBD2 matching over 7 bases. From germline, CDR1 is MNHEY and CDR2 SVGAGI. The trim removed 4 bases at V and 7 bases at J, leaving 12 bases unmatched. The CDR3 runs 15 residues. The CDR3 DNA reads TGTGCCAGCAGTTCCCAAGGACTGTCGGGGGGGACCCAGTACTTC. Translation: CASSSQGLSGGTQYF.

The CDR3 nucleotides read TGTGCCAGCTCACCAAGGACAGCAGAGAGCACAGATACGCAGTATTTT. Encoded protein: CASSPRTAESTDTQYF. The genes are TRBV18 and TRBJ2-3; TRBD1 is a possible D gene (6 bases). The V gene lost 2 bases and the J gene lost 0 bases, with 12 bases spanning the gap. This CDR3 has 16 residues. The V gene's germline CDR1 is KGHSH and CDR2 LQKENI. The full variable domain, completed using reference TRBV18 and TRBJ2-3, is NAGVMQNPRHLVRRRGQEARLRCSPMKGHSHVYWYRQLPEEGLKFMVYLQKENIIDESGMPKERFSAEFPKEGPSILRIQQVVRGDSAAYFCASSPRTAESTDTQYFGPGTRLTVL.